A selection of T cell receptor beta chains follows, all from one sample in a study of PD-1 blockade in classical Hodgkin lymphoma. Profiling relied on immunoSEQ multiplex PCR, and the TCRdb table lists in-frame clones only, not all of them. Counted here are about 96,000 clones, about 93% occurring once; the ten biggest clones make up 1.5% to 2.5%. The source material was peripheral blood mononuclear cells (PBMCs), sampled before the fourth cycle of nivolumab. All receptors come from a human donor with classical Hodgkin lymphoma. The conserved cysteine and the conserved F or W are not part of the CDR3 here. Each record gives: V gene, clone size, J gene, D gene, CDR3 protein. D genes are given only for firm matches. Expanded clones get a size class; other rows say once, few or many, or leave the size out.

V: TRBV7-9; size: .; J: TRBJ2-1; D: .; CDR3: ASSHLQAGASYNEQF
V: TRBV11-2; size: .; J: TRBJ2-1; D: .; CDR3: ASSLADSYNEQF
V: TRBV4-1; size: .; J: TRBJ1-1; D: .; CDR3: ASSQPGENTEAF
V: TRBV15; size: .; J: TRBJ1-3; D: .; CDR3: ATMPGSGNTIY
V: TRBV15; size: .; J: TRBJ2-7; D: .; CDR3: ATSRGPGTSYEQY
V: TRBV2; size: .; J: TRBJ2-7; D: TRBD2; CDR3: ASRFIAGGSYEQY
V: TRBV2; size: .; J: TRBJ1-4; D: TRBD1; CDR3: ASSEWDSPLGELF
V: TRBV6-1; size: once; J: TRBJ2-7; D: TRBD2; CDR3: ASSEGDLAGGYEQY
V: TRBV4-1; size: .; J: TRBJ2-1; D: TRBD2; CDR3: ASSHLGTIPFYNEQF
V: TRBV5-5; size: .; J: TRBJ1-2; D: .; CDR3: ASSLDGGRNYGYT
V: TRBV7-9; size: .; J: TRBJ2-2; D: .; CDR3: ASSLPNTGELF
V: TRBV10-2; size: .; J: TRBJ2-7; D: TRBD1; CDR3: ASSETGGSSYEQY
V: TRBV5-6; size: .; J: TRBJ2-5; D: .; CDR3: ASSFFSGSGGETQY
V: TRBV7-3; size: once; J: TRBJ1-2; D: .; CDR3: ASSLTTRGDYGYT
V: TRBV28; size: .; J: TRBJ1-4; D: TRBD1; CDR3: ASRGYNRGGEKLF
V: TRBV19; size: .; J: TRBJ2-1; D: .; CDR3: ASSIIAQWEYNEQF
V: TRBV11-2; size: .; J: TRBJ1-4; D: .; CDR3: ASSSSGTLNEKLF
V: TRBV12-2; size: .; J: TRBJ1-5; D: .; CDR3: ASRRPGQGGCGNQPQH
V: TRBV30; size: .; J: TRBJ2-3; D: TRBD2; CDR3: AWTPGAGGGDTQY
V: TRBV5-6; size: .; J: TRBJ2-1; D: .; CDR3: ASSLAARSYYNEQF
V: TRBV5-1; size: .; J: TRBJ1-3; D: TRBD1; CDR3: ASSSNEGAAGNTIY
V: TRBV29-1; size: .; J: TRBJ1-5; D: TRBD1; CDR3: SATGEGGNQPQH
V: TRBV6-1; size: .; J: TRBJ1-1; D: .; CDR3: ASSEVVGSNTEAF
V: TRBV19; size: .; J: TRBJ1-2; D: .; CDR3: ASSFPSGGYT
V: TRBV19; size: .; J: TRBJ2-7; D: .; CDR3: ASTAGQGPYEQY
V: TRBV27; size: .; J: TRBJ2-3; D: .; CDR3: ASSLRGSGTSADTQY
V: TRBV19; size: .; J: TRBJ1-4; D: .; CDR3: ASSLRDQPGEKLF
V: TRBV6-1; size: .; J: TRBJ2-1; D: TRBD1; CDR3: ASSERTGQARNEQF
V: TRBV9; size: .; J: TRBJ1-3; D: TRBD1; CDR3: ASSHGQGGNTIY
V: TRBV6-1; size: .; J: TRBJ2-7; D: TRBD2; CDR3: ASSLSGSSYEQY
V: TRBV28; size: .; J: TRBJ1-5; D: .; CDR3: ASSLITTNQPQH
V: TRBV5-6; size: once; J: TRBJ2-7; D: .; CDR3: ASSRPESSYEQY
V: TRBV6-4; size: .; J: TRBJ2-1; D: TRBD2; CDR3: ASSALAGGYNEQF
V: TRBV6-1; size: .; J: TRBJ2-5; D: .; CDR3: ASSEQRAQY
V: TRBV9; size: .; J: TRBJ1-3; D: .; CDR3: ASSASWSGNTIY
V: TRBV11-2; size: .; J: TRBJ2-5; D: .; CDR3: ASSFRETQY
V: TRBV7-2; size: .; J: TRBJ2-5; D: .; CDR3: ASSTTGSVQETQY
V: TRBV19; size: .; J: TRBJ2-1; D: TRBD2; CDR3: ASSGGLAGGGNEQF
V: TRBV11-2; size: once; J: TRBJ2-3; D: TRBD2; CDR3: ASSGAGGTDTQY
V: TRBV5-4; size: .; J: TRBJ2-1; D: TRBD2; CDR3: ASSTLLAGNNEQF
V: TRBV28; size: .; J: TRBJ1-5; D: .; CDR3: ASSLPDRSNQPQH
V: TRBV6-1; size: .; J: TRBJ1-5; D: .; CDR3: ASRWGGNQPQH
V: TRBV18; size: .; J: TRBJ1-1; D: .; CDR3: ASTRNTEAF
V: TRBV2; size: .; J: TRBJ1-2; D: TRBD1; CDR3: ASTAGGSFIHT
V: TRBV29-1; size: .; J: TRBJ2-3; D: .; CDR3: SPGLSTDTQY
V: TRBV28; size: .; J: TRBJ2-1; D: .; CDR3: ASSFWYNEQF
V: TRBV29-1; size: .; J: TRBJ2-5; D: .; CDR3: SVPTPWGRGTKETQY
V: TRBV6-5; size: .; J: TRBJ2-3; D: TRBD2; CDR3: ASSPSGGTADTQY
V: TRBV18; size: once; J: TRBJ2-2; D: TRBD2; CDR3: ASSPLGLAGLGYTGELF
V: TRBV5-1; size: .; J: TRBJ1-3; D: TRBD1; CDR3: ASRGTGGNTIY
V: TRBV5-4; size: few; J: TRBJ1-2; D: .; CDR3: ASSRYSNYGYT
V: TRBV2; size: .; J: TRBJ1-2; D: TRBD1; CDR3: ASSPRDRVGVNYGYT
V: TRBV9; size: .; J: TRBJ1-4; D: .; CDR3: ASSEWGGFTTNEKLF
V: TRBV6-5; size: .; J: TRBJ1-1; D: .; CDR3: ASRTTAMNTEAF
V: TRBV10-1; size: .; J: TRBJ2-2; D: TRBD2; CDR3: ASRLAPNTGELF
V: TRBV9; size: once; J: TRBJ1-2; D: .; CDR3: ASSVGHLANYGYT
V: TRBV11-2; size: few; J: TRBJ1-5; D: TRBD1; CDR3: ASSLRTGTGQPQH
V: TRBV11-3; size: .; J: TRBJ2-1; D: .; CDR3: ASSLEVLGGSYNEQF
V: TRBV29-1; size: .; J: TRBJ2-2; D: .; CDR3: SVAKGGTGELF
V: TRBV7-9; size: .; J: TRBJ2-5; D: TRBD1; CDR3: ASSLAGTGLRETQY